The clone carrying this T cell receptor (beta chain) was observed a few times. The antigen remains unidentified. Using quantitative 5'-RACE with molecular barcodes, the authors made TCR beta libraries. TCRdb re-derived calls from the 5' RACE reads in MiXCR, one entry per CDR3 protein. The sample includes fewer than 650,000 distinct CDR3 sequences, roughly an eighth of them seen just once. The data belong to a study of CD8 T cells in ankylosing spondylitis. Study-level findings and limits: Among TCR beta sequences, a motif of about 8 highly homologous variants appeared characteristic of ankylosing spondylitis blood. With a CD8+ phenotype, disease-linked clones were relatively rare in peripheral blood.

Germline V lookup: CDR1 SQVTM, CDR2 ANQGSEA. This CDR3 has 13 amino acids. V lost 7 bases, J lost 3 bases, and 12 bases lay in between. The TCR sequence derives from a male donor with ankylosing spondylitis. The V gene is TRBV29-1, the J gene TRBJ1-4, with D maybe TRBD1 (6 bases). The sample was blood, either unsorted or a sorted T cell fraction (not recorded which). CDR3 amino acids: CSAKQGPNEKLFF. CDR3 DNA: TGCAGCGCAAAACAGGGTCCTAATGAAAAACTGTTTTTT.